This entry is about one TCR beta chain. The data are from a study of blood T cell repertoires in COVID-19. Study summary: Sources were T cells, B-cell-depleted T cells, or PBMCs; the material itself was cDNA or gDNA.

Seattle's cohort entered during active infection and was followed longitudinally. CDR3 length: 13 amino acids. V lost 3 bases, J lost 10 bases, and 7 bases stayed unmatched. Germline CDR1 reads SGDLS; CDR2 reads YYNGEE. In the original workflow: Estimation of nucleated cell counts was performed using reference gene primer amplification. Sequenced by immunoSEQ multiplex PCR; TCRdb stores in-frame clones only, minus some. V, J and clone size reflect that table, while D and trimming were determined from the DNA. Of roughly 350,000 clones in the sample, around 87% were seen once. The sequencing sample was made of peripheral blood. V usage is TRBV9 and J usage is TRBJ2-1, with TRBD2 identical over 7 bases. This clonotype originated in a woman in her twenties or thirties with COVID-19, enrolled during active disease. The chain's CDR3 is CASSEGLLKEQFF. The CDR3 DNA follows: TGTGCCAGCAGCGAGGGACTACTTAAGGAGCAGTTCTTC.